These 19 T cell receptor beta chains share one sample of origin, sequenced in a study of vaccination effects on CD4 cells after COVID-19. These receptors' targets are unknown. Ahead of sequencing, the ViraFEST assay grew antigen-specific CD4+ T cells using viral peptide pools. The culture ran for roughly ten days before CD4+ T cells were isolated. Previously uninfected by SARS-CoV-2, the vaccine recipients also showed negative nucleocapsid antibodies. TCRdb keeps only in-frame clones here, not all; method: immunoSEQ multiplex PCR. The sample lists around 71,000 clones; 65% to 85% were seen once. The sequencing here drew on CD4+ T cells from PBMCs cultured with HCoV-OC43 spike peptides, taken before COVID-19 vaccination. Subset: HCoV-OC43 spike overlapping peptide pool stimulation. Source of these receptors: a human donor who received a COVID-19 vaccine.

The gene calls are TRBV6-2 or TRBV6-3 and TRBJ1-6, with TRBD1 identical over 11 bases. This CDR3 has 15 amino acids. The germline V gene encodes CDR1 MNHEY and CDR2 SVGEGT. Trimming removed 6 bases from V and 10 bases from J; junction bases left unmatched: 8. The CDR3 bases are TGTGCCAGCAGCCGCCCGGGACAGGGGGTCTCACCCCTCCACTTT. Amino acid sequence: CASSRPGQGVSPLHF.

The chain is built from TRBV29-1 and TRBJ1-2; the D is unclear. The ends were cut back, 1 base at V and 0 bases at J, with 15 bases in the middle. In germline, CDR1 is SQVTM, CDR2 ANQGSEA. The CDR3 sequence is 16 residues long. The CDR3 region has the DNA TGCAGCGTTGAAGGTGGACCACTAAACGCTAACTATGGCTACACCTTC. Protein sequence: CSVEGGPLNANYGYTF.

V usage is TRBV10-1 and J usage is TRBJ1-2; D may be TRBD1 (6 bases). The CDR3 spans 15 residues. V was pared by 7 bases and J by 0 bases, with 15 bases between. Germline V gene lookup returns CDR1 WNHNN and CDR2 SYGVQD (reference sequence). The CDR3, as DNA: TGCGCCAGCATGGGGGGGGGCAGATCTAACTATGGCTACACCTTC. Amino acids: CASMGGGRSNYGYTF.

V usage is TRBV6-5 and J usage is TRBJ1-5, with D possibly TRBD1 on 6 matching bases. Germline V gives CDR1 MNHEY, CDR2 SVGAGI. The CDR3 is 13 residues long. With 6 bases removed from V and 4 bases from J, the gap between germline ends came to 10 bases. CDR3 residues: CASRKTGNQPQHF. The CDR3 DNA follows: TGTGCCAGCAGAAAAACAGGGAATCAGCCCCAGCATTTT.

J is TRBJ1-2 and V is TRBV19; the D is unclear. The CDR3 runs 14 residues. In germline, CDR1 is LNHDA, CDR2 SQIVND (reference sequence). Trimming removed 4 bases at V and 6 bases at J, with 15 bases between. The CDR3 coding sequence is TGTGCCAGTAGTAAGTACGGTGGGCAAGATGGCTACACCTTC. Translation: CASSKYGGQDGYTF. Supplemented by reference TRBV19 and TRBJ1-2, the full variable domain reads DGGITQSPKYLFRKEGQNVTLSCEQNLNHDAMYWYRQDPGQGLRLIYYSQIVNDFQKGDIAEGYSVSREKKESFPLTVTSAQKNPTAFYLCASSKYGGQDGYTFGSGTRLTVV.

This clone was seen a few times. This chain connects TRBV27 to TRBJ1-6, with unresolved D. The V and J ends lost 3 bases and 2 bases respectively, with 8 bases between them. There are 15 residues in the CDR3. Germline lookup yields CDR1 MNHEY and CDR2 SMNVEV (reference sequence). The DNA for the CDR3 is TGTGCCAGCAGTTTCACGAAAACCTATAATTCACCCCTCCACTTT. Translating gives CASSFTKTYNSPLHF.

The chain couples TRBV18 to TRBJ2-7; D uncertain. CDR1 and CDR2 from the germline V gene are KGHSH and LQKENI. V lost 2 bases and J lost 6, with 11 bases in between. The CDR3 loop spans 13 amino acids. The CDR3, as DNA: TGTGCCAGCTCACCAAACGGACCTGGCGAGCAGTACGTC. Protein product: CASSPNGPGEQYV.

This clone has a single count. This chain joins TRBV7-9 and TRBJ2-3; D is undetermined. The CDR3 loop spans 15 amino acids. The germline gives CDR1 SEHNR, CDR2 FQNEAQ (reference sequence). Trimming stripped 1 base from V and 0 bases from J, with 8 bases between. The CDR3 DNA reads TGTGCCAGCAGCTTAGACAGATATAGCACAGATACGCAGTATTTT. Translated, it gives CASSLDRYSTDTQYF. The full variable domain, rest sourced from reference TRBV7-9 and TRBJ2-3, is DTGVSQNPRHKITKRGQNVTFRCDPISEHNRLYWYRQTLGQGPEFLTYFQNEAQLEKSRLLSDRFSAERPKGSFSTLEIQRTEQGDSAMYLCASSLDRYSTDTQYFGPGTRLTVL.

This sequence joins TRBV5-1 and TRBJ2-5; 8 bases align to TRBD1. The V gene end was trimmed by 4 bases and the J gene end by 6 bases; junction bases not matched to a gene: 11. CDR3 length: 15 amino acids. Germline V lookup: CDR1 SGHRS, CDR2 YFSETQ. The CDR3, as DNA: TGCGCCAGCAGCCCACAGGGGGTCACCGGAAAGACCCAGTACTTC. Translated, it gives CASSPQGVTGKTQYF.

The chain is built from TRBV6-5 and TRBJ1-2; D is unresolved. The CDR3 has 13 residues. V was cut by 2 bases and J by 2 bases, with 6 bases left in between. In germline, CDR1 is MNHEY, CDR2 SVGAGI. CDR3 bases: TGTGCCAGCAGTTACGACGTCAACTATGGCTACACCTTC. Residues: CASSYDVNYGYTF.

This clone was counted a single time. The chain has TRBV28 and TRBJ1-2; 7 bases align to TRBD1. V lost 3 bases to trimming and J lost 7 bases; unmatched junction nucleotides: 2. Germline V gives CDR1 MDHEN, CDR2 SYDVKM. There are 12 residues in the CDR3. The CDR3 region has the DNA TGTGCCAGCAGTTTGGAGGGGGCTGGCTACACCTTC. Its protein product is CASSLEGAGYTF.

The chain uses TRBV5-1 and TRBJ2-5, with 9 bases matching TRBD1. After removal of 4 bases from V and 2 bases from J, the junction contained 3 bases not matched to a gene. This CDR3 is 14 amino acids long. Germline V gives CDR1 SGHRS, CDR2 YFSETQ. CDR3 sequence: CASSGDRGQETQYF. The CDR3 region has the DNA TGCGCCAGCAGCGGCGACAGGGGGCAAGAGACCCAGTACTTC.

This rearrangement joins TRBV21-1 to TRBJ2-7; whether TRBD1, the table's D call, matches the DNA was not checked. TRBV21-1 is marked as a pseudogene. The CDR3 is 15 residues long. DNA of the CDR3: TGTGCCAGCAGCAAAGCCCAACAGGGGTCCTACGAGCAGTACGTC. Protein: CASSKAQQGSYEQYV.

This chain joins TRBV6-5 and TRBJ2-5; the D gene is possibly TRBD2 (5 bases). Germline CDR1 MNHEY, CDR2 SVGAGI. This CDR3 comprises 14 residues. Trimming pared 0 bases from V and 4 bases from J, leaving 9 bases between. CDR3 loop: CASSYSAGGETQYF. The CDR3 DNA sequence: TGTGCCAGCAGTTACTCGGCGGGTGGAGAGACCCAGTACTTC.

The chain employs TRBV24-1 and TRBJ2-1, with TRBD2 matching 7 bases. The CDR3 sequence is 13 residues long. Trimming took 1 base from V and 15 from J; bases not matched to a gene: 8. The germline CDR1 and CDR2 sequences are KGHDR and SFDVKD. CDR3 DNA: TGTGCCACCAGTGATTTCAGTGGGGGGGATAGGTTCTTC. Encoded protein: CATSDFSGGDRFF.

This chain joins TRBV28 and TRBJ2-7; weak D call: TRBD1 (7 bases). This CDR3 contains 17 residues. V was trimmed by 5 bases and J by 4 bases, leaving 24 bases between them. The germline gives CDR1 MDHEN, CDR2 SYDVKM. CDR3 amino acids: CASSGHLGGTARYEQYV. CDR3 nucleotides: TGTGCCAGCAGTGGTCATCTAGGCGGGACAGCGAGATACGAGCAGTACGTC.

The chain employs TRBV5-8 and TRBJ2-1; 10 positions match TRBD1. Germline V gives CDR1 SGHTS, CDR2 YDEGEE. This CDR3 region has 14 residues. V shed 4 bases, J shed 9 bases, and the junction held 7 bases outside the gene matches. This CDR3 is CASSRGQGGIEQFF. The CDR3 region has the DNA TGTGCCAGCAGCAGAGGACAGGGGGGTATTGAGCAGTTCTTC.

The chain employs TRBV5-1 and TRBJ2-1; TRBD2 agrees at 9 bases. The V gene end was trimmed by 3 bases and the J gene end by 8 bases; junction bases not matched to a gene: 12. The CDR3 has 16 amino acids. Germline V lookup: CDR1 SGHRS, CDR2 YFSETQ. The CDR3 protein is CASSSPPSGGLDEQFF. DNA of the CDR3: TGCGCCAGCAGCTCCCCGCCCAGCGGGGGGCTCGATGAGCAGTTCTTC.

Here the CDR3 DNA reads TGTGCCAGCAGCTTGATCCCTAGTGGAGATACGCAGTATTTT. The encoded protein is CASSLIPSGDTQYF. The chain has TRBV21-1 and TRBJ2-3; whether TRBD2, the table's D call, matches the DNA was not checked. TRBV21-1 is given as a pseudogene. There are 14 residues in the CDR3.